The T cell receptor beta chain described here comes from a study of low-dose radiotherapy and immunotherapy resistance in tumors. Study-level information: Across 26 weeks, 13 Gy in total went to Cohort 2, delivered as 1 Gy per fraction every two weeks. Intravenous administration to patients comprised nivolumab at 240 mg every two weeks and ipilimumab at 1 mg/kg every six weeks.

Covering alpha and beta chains, TRAV- and TRBV-specific primers were used for the first-strand cDNA. The PCR that amplified TCRs ran for 20 cycles, relying on a constant-region primer and a V-primer adapter. TCRdb analysed the reads with MiXCR anew, one entry per CDR3 protein. The data hold around 60,000 distinct CDR3 sequences, with 23% observed a single time. Time point described: after trial treatment. The treatment here: LDRT plus nivolumab, ipilimumab, low-dose cyclophosphamide and aspirin (RACIN trial). Administered to the donors were nivolumab, ipilimumab, aspirin, low-dose cyclophosphamide and low-dose radiotherapy. Germline CDR1 SGHRS, CDR2 YFSETQ. The CDR3 covers 16 residues. After removal of 0 bases from V and 2 bases from J, the junction contained 4 bases not matched to a gene.

The sequencing used PBMCs, collected after low-dose radiotherapy plus immunotherapy. The chain couples TRBV5-1 to TRBJ1-3; TRBD1 matches at 8 bases. This TCR was recovered from a male donor with prostate cancer. The CDR3 is CASSLAPGGTGNTIYF. The CDR3 DNA reads as TGCGCCAGCAGCTTGGCACCAGGGGGCACTGGAAACACCATATATTTT.